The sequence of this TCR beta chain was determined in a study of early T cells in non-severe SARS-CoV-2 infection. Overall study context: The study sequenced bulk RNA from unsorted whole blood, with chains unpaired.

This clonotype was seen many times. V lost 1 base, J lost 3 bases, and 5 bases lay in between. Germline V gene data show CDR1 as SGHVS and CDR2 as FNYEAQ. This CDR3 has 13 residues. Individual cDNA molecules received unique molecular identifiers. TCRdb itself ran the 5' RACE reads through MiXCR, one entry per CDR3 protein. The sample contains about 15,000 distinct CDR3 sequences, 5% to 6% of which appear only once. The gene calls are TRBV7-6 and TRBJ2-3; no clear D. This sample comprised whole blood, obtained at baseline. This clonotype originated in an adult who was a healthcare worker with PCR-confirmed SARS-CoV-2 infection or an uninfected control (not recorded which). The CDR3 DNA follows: TGTGCCAGCAGCTTAGTGCCTACAGATACGCAGTATTTT. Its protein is CASSLVPTDTQYF.